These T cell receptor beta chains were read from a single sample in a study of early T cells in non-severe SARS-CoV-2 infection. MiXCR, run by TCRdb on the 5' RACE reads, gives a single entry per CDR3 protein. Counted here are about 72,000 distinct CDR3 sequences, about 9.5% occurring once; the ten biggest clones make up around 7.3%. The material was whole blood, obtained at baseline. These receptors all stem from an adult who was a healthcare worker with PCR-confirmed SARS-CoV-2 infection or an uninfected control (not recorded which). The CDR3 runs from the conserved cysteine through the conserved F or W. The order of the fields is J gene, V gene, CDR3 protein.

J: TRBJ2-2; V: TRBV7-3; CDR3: CASSPKGADGELFF
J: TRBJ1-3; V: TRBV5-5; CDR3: CASSLDSGSGNTIYF
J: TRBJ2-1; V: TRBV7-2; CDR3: CASSYTSGRYNEQFF
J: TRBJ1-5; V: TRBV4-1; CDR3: CASSPRAGNQPQHF
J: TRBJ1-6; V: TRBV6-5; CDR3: CASSPRGQTAPSSPLHF
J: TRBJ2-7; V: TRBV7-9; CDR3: CASSPQGLYEQYF
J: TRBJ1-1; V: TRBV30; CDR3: CAWSVGPVNTEAFF
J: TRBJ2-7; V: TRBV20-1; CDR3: CSAIDRGLAYEQYF
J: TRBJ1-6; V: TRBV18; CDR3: CASSPQAASSYNSPLHF
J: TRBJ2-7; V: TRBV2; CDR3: CASRGTGLTYEQYF
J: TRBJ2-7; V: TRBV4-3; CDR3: CASSQAWTGYYEQYF
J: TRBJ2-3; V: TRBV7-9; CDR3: CASSSLGSGGGDTQYF
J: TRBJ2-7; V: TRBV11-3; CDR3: CASSPQSGGSYEQYF
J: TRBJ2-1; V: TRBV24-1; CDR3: CATSGPIIDEQFF
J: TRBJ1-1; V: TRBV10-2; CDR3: CASSRRGTTFPTEAFF
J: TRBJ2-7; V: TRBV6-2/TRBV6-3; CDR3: CASSRLDETYEQYF
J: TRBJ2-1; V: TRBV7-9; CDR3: CASSVLRDAYNEQFF
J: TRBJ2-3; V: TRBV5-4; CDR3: CASSLPGGDTQYF
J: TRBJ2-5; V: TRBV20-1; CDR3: CSARDRRGGETQYF
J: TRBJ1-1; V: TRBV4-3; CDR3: CASSQEWGLDGAFF
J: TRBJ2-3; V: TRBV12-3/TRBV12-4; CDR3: CASRFGGGLRDTQYF
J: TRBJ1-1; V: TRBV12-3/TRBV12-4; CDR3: CASSSSPMNTEAFF
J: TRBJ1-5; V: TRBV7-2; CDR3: CASRQDGSNQPQHF
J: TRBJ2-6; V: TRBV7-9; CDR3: CASSLAVGANVLTF
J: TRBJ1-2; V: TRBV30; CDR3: CAWRDRGKWGTF
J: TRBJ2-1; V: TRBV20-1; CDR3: CSARPAAQAYNEQFF
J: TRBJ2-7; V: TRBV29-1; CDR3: CSVEVGTPYEQYF
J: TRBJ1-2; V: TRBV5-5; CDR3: CASSLNDRVLYGYTF
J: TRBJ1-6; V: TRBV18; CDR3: CASSPEGRESPLHF
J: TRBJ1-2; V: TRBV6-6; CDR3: CASRDRADIYGYTF
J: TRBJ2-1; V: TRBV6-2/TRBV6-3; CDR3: CASSPRGSGGGYNEQFF
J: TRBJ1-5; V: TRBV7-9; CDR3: CASSNMESNQPQHF
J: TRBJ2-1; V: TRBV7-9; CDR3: CASSFVGAEQFF